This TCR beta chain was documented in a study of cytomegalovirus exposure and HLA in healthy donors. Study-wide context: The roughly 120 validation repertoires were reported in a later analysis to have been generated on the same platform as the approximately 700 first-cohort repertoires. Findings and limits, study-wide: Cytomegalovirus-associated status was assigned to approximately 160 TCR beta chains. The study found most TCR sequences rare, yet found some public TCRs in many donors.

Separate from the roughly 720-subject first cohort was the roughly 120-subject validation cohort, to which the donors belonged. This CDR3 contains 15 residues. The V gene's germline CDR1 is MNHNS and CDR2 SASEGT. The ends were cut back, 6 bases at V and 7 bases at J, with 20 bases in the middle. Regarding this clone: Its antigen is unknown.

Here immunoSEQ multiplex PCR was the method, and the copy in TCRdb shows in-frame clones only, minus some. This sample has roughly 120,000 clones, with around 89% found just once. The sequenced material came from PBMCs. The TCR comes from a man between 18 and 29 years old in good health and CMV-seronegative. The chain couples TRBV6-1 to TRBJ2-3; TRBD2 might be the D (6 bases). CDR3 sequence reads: CASRKVEGRTNTQYF. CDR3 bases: TGTGCCAGCAGAAAGGTGGAGGGCCGGACGAATACGCAGTATTTT.